Below are 10 T cell receptor beta chains sequenced from a single sample in a study of blood T cell repertoires in COVID-19. Here immunoSEQ multiplex PCR was the method, and the copy in TCRdb shows in-frame clones only, minus some. The data contain 200,000 to 250,000 clones, approximately 86% of them singletons. The specimen was peripheral blood. Every receptor here comes from a man younger than 35 with active or convalescent COVID-19.

CDR3 nucleotide sequence: TGTGCCAGCAGCTCCTACAGCTACGAGCAGTACTTC. It specifies CASSSYSYEQYF. V usage is TRBV6-5 and J usage is TRBJ2-7; no clear D gene. Trimming cost V 6 bases and J 3 bases, with 9 bases left between them. The CDR3 is 12 amino acids. CDR1 is MNHEY and CDR2 is SVGAGI in the germline V gene.

This chain links TRBV27 with TRBJ1-1; D not resolved. The CDR3 sequence is 14 residues long. The germline V gene has CDR1 MNHEY and CDR2 SMNVEV (reference sequence). Trimming took off 0 bases at V and 6 bases at J, with 11 bases between the two ends. The CDR3 coding sequence is TGTGCCAGCAGTTTATCGGCCTTAACAGCTGAAGCTTTCTTT. Protein: CASSLSALTAEAFF.

The J gene is TRBJ1-2, the V gene TRBV28; D perhaps matches TRBD1 (5 bases). The V gene's germline CDR1 is MDHEN and CDR2 SYDVKM. Trimming removed 3 bases from V and 1 base from J, with 12 bases in between. This CDR3 comprises 15 residues. CDR3 sequence: CASSLGGILNYGYTF. In nucleotides, the CDR3 is TGTGCCAGCAGTTTGGGGGGGATTCTTAACTATGGCTACACCTTC.

The rearrangement uses TRBV5-4 and TRBJ2-7, with 7 bases fitting TRBD1. Germline assignment: CDR1 SGHNT and CDR2 YYREEE (reference sequence). V was pared by 4 bases and J by 2 bases, with 6 bases of the junction left unmatched. The CDR3 loop spans 14 amino acids. The CDR3 loop is CASSPRTGPYEQYF. In nucleotides, the CDR3 is TGTGCCAGCAGCCCTCGGACAGGACCCTACGAGCAGTACTTC.

The chain links TRBV7-2 to TRBJ2-7; 7 nucleotides line up with TRBD2. From germline, CDR1 is SGHTA and CDR2 FQGNSA. The length of the CDR3 is 14 residues. V shed 0 bases, J shed 4 bases, and the junction held 3 bases outside the gene matches. The CDR3 DNA reads as TGTGCCAGCAGCTTAGCTAGCGGGCAGTACGAGCAGTACTTC. It is translated as CASSLASGQYEQYF.

The chain joins TRBV6-5 to TRBJ2-7; 8 positions match TRBD2. Per germline, CDR1 MNHEY and CDR2 SVGAGI. CDR3 size: 14 residues. Germline trimming cut 6 bases from V and 3 bases from J; bases unmatched to any gene: 7. This chain's CDR3 is CASRQPGLDYEQYF. DNA for the CDR3: TGTGCCAGCAGGCAACCGGGACTAGACTACGAGCAGTACTTC.

The V gene is TRBV10-2, the J gene TRBJ1-2; TRBD1 aligns across 10 bases. V lost 3 bases and J lost 4; bases outside the gene matches: 5. Germline CDR1 WSHSY, CDR2 SAAADI. The CDR3 is made up of 15 amino acids. The CDR3 region is CASSERRTGGYGYTF. In nucleotides, the CDR3 is TGCGCCAGCAGTGAACGGAGGACAGGGGGCTATGGCTACACCTTC.

The chain employs TRBV7-2 and TRBJ2-7; 7 bases line up with TRBD2. The CDR3 is 16 residues long. V gave up 0 bases and J gave up 2 bases; unmatched junction bases: 7. Per the germline V gene, CDR1 is SGHTA and CDR2 is FQGNSA. The CDR3 region is CASSLARAGIPYEQYF. CDR3 bases: TGTGCCAGCAGCTTAGCGCGAGCGGGAATCCCCTACGAGCAGTACTTC.

The rearrangement uses TRBV19 and TRBJ1-1; D is unclear. Germline loops: CDR1 LNHDA, CDR2 SQIVND (reference sequence). This CDR3 region has 14 residues. Trimming took 3 bases from V and 4 from J, leaving 12 bases between them. The DNA for the CDR3 is TGTGCCAGTAGTATCTCGGTAGGGAGCACTGAAGCTTTCTTT. Its protein is CASSISVGSTEAFF.

This chain connects TRBV11-3 to TRBJ2-7; maybe TRBD2 (6 bases). Trimming stripped 1 base from V and 6 bases from J, with 13 bases between. Germline values: CDR1 SGHNT, CDR2 YENEEA. CDR3 length: 14 residues. The CDR3 nucleotides are TGTGCCAGCAGCTTAGGTCCGGGAGCGATCGAGCAGTACTTC. Its translation: CASSLGPGAIEQYF. Combining the CDR3 with reference TRBV11-3 and TRBJ2-7 gives the whole variable domain EAGVVQSPRYKIIEKKQPVAFWCNPISGHNTLYWYLQNLGQGPELLIRYENEEAVDDSQLPKDRFSAERLKGVDSTLKIQPAELGDSAVYLCASSLGPGAIEQYFGPGTRLTVT.